A single sample is the source of the 25 T cell receptor beta chains below, sequenced in a study of CD8+ T cells in alopecia areata. The authors extracted RNA and reverse transcribed it into cDNA as the sequencing template. Method: immunoSEQ multiplex PCR; TCRdb's copy keeps in-frame clones and lacks some. The profile shows 150,000 to 200,000 clones, more than 55% of them singletons. The treatment: oral pan-JAK inhibitor, 5-10 mg twice daily. The sample in question was CD4+ T cells sorted from blood, obtained at week 49, from a patient treated with tofacitinib. The receptors originated from a human donor with alopecia areata.

The CDR3 bases are TGTGCCAGTAGTATAGGACTGGGAATGAACACTGAAGCTTTCTTT. Its translation is CASSIGLGMNTEAFF. The V and J genes are TRBV19 and TRBJ1-1; no definite D call. V was trimmed by 1 base and J by 0 bases, leaving 9 bases between them. The CDR3 contains 15 residues. Germline lookup yields CDR1 LNHDA and CDR2 SQIVND (reference sequence).

This sequence joins TRBV4-3 and TRBJ2-6; TRBD1 is a possible D gene (5 bases). The germline V and J ends were trimmed by 0 bases and 3 bases, with 12 bases remaining between them. Per germline, CDR1 LGHNA and CDR2 YSLEER. CDR3 size: 17 residues. CDR3 residues: CASSQDPPGFGANVLTF. DNA of the CDR3: TGCGCCAGCAGCCAAGATCCCCCAGGGTTTGGGGCCAACGTCCTGACTTTC.

CDR3 sequence reads: CASAGQTSRTPLHF. DNA of the CDR3: TGTGCCAGCGCCGGACAGACATCCCGGACACCCCTCCACTTT. The chain is built from TRBV7-2 and TRBJ1-6, with D maybe TRBD1 (6 bases). The CDR3 is 14 residues long. CDR1 and CDR2 (germline): SGHTA, FQGNSA. Trimming pared 8 bases from V and 11 bases from J, leaving 19 bases between.

CDR3 coding DNA: TGCGCCAGCAGCTTGGTGGGACAGGAACACCCACCGGAGACCCAGTACTTC. This translates into CASSLVGQEHPPETQYF. The chain is built from TRBV5-1 and TRBJ2-5, with 8 bases identical to TRBD1. V gave up 0 bases and J gave up 5 bases; unmatched junction bases: 12. Germline CDR1 is SGHRS and CDR2 is YFSETQ. This CDR3 comprises 17 residues.

V and J are TRBV27 and TRBJ1-5; no definite D call. CDR1 is MNHEY and CDR2 is SMNVEV in the germline V gene (reference sequence). The V gene lost 6 bases and the J gene lost 2 bases, with 11 bases spanning the gap. CDR3 length: 14 amino acids. CDR3 bases: TGTGCCAGCAGGAGGAGTAGTGGCAATCAGCCCCAGCATTTT. The encoded protein is CASRRSSGNQPQHF.

The V call is TRBV30, the J call TRBJ2-7, with D perhaps given as TRBD1 or TRBD2 (5 bases each). This CDR3 contains 13 residues. From germline, CDR1 is GTSNPN and CDR2 SVGIG (reference sequence). Trimming removed 7 bases at V and 0 bases at J, with 13 bases between. In nucleotides, the CDR3 is TGTGCCTCCTTTGGGGGTGCCTCCTACGAGCAGTACTTC. Amino acid sequence: CASFGGASYEQYF.

The gene calls are TRBV29-1 and TRBJ1-5, with a possible D match to TRBD1 (5 bases). The CDR3 spans 12 residues. Germline assignment: CDR1 SQVTM and CDR2 ANQGSEA. V was shortened by 8 bases and J by 7 bases, with 15 bases between the two germline ends. In nucleotides, the CDR3 is TGCAGCTCCCCAGGGAGCCAACAGCCCCAGCATTTT. Translated: CSSPGSQQPQHF.

This clone showed up just a few times. Other DNA sequences in the sample encode the same CDR3. This chain connects TRBV29-1 to TRBJ2-5; 7 bases line up with TRBD2. V lost 3 bases and J lost 1; bases outside the gene matches: 2. The CDR3 length is 13 residues. The germline CDR1 and CDR2 sequences are SQVTM and ANQGSEA. Here the CDR3 reads CSVDGGTQETQYF. CDR3 DNA sequence: TGCAGCGTTGACGGGGGGACCCAAGAGACCCAGTACTTC.

The chain recombines TRBV19 with TRBJ1-5, with D perhaps matching TRBD1 (6 bases). The germline V gene has CDR1 LNHDA and CDR2 SQIVND (reference sequence). Deletions cut 3 bases from V and 7 bases from J, with 16 bases between. The CDR3 length is 15 residues. DNA of the CDR3: TGTGCCAGTAGTATCCAACAGGGACGAGGACAGCCCCAGCATTTT. This gives the protein CASSIQQGRGQPQHF.

V and J are TRBV6-5 and TRBJ1-5; a weak D match, TRBD1 (5 bases). The CDR3 is made up of 13 amino acids. From germline, CDR1 is MNHEY and CDR2 SVGAGI. V lost 0 bases, J lost 7 bases, and 7 bases lay in between. CDR3 in amino acids: CASSYSGEQPQHF. In DNA form, the CDR3 reads TGTGCCAGCAGTTACTCGGGGGAACAGCCCCAGCATTTT.

The chain has TRBV6-6 and TRBJ1-5; no definite D call. The CDR3 is 13 residues long. The germline V and J ends were trimmed by 7 bases and 5 bases, with 12 bases remaining between them. CDR1 and CDR2 from the germline V gene are MNHNY and SVGAGI (reference sequence). For the CDR3, the DNA is TGTGCCAGCAACCAAAGGCGTGATCAGCCCCAGCATTTT. This sequence encodes CASNQRRDQPQHF.

The chain is built from TRBV19 and TRBJ1-1; D perhaps matches TRBD1 (6 bases). Germline CDR1 and CDR2: LNHDA and SQIVND (reference sequence). V lost 6 bases and J lost 7, with 18 bases in between. This CDR3 has 14 amino acids. CDR3 DNA sequence: TGTGCCAGTAGCCGCGCGTCAGGGGAGGGTGAAGCTTTCTTT. Protein product: CASSRASGEGEAFF.

The rearrangement links TRBV7-2 to TRBJ2-5; D could derive from TRBD1 or TRBD2 (5 bases each). CDR1 is SGHTA and CDR2 is FQGNSA in the germline V gene. The V and J ends lost 5 bases and 4 bases respectively, with 11 bases between them. This CDR3 has 13 amino acids. CDR3 sequence (DNA): TGTGCCAGCAGCCAAGGGACCGGAGAGACCCAGTACTTC. This translates into CASSQGTGETQYF.

This clone came up once. This chain joins TRBV28 and TRBJ2-7; no definite D call. The V end lost 7 bases, the J end lost 0 bases, and 13 bases lay between the germline ends. This CDR3 contains 14 residues. CDR1 is MDHEN and CDR2 is SYDVKM in the germline V gene. The DNA for the CDR3 is TGTGCCAGCAACCCCCCAGTCAGCTCCTACGAGCAGTACTTC. The encoded protein is CASNPPVSSYEQYF. Using reference TRBV28 and TRBJ2-7 for the parts outside the CDR3, the full variable domain is DVKVTQSSRYLVKRTGEKVFLECVQDMDHENMFWYRQDPGLGLRLIYFSYDVKMKEKGDIPEGYSVSREKKERFSLILESASTNQTSMYLCASNPPVSSYEQYFGPGTRLTVT.

This chain connects TRBV10-3 to TRBJ2-5; D perhaps matches TRBD1 (6 bases). V was pared by 10 bases and J by 5 bases, with 17 bases between. The CDR3 totals 13 residues. Germline values: CDR1 ENHRY, CDR2 SYGVKD. The CDR3 reads CATRQASWETQYF. CDR3 coding DNA: TGTGCCACCCGACAGGCCAGTTGGGAGACCCAGTACTTC.

Judged by abundance, this clone is medium-sized (0.01 to 0.1%). The chain uses TRBV2 and TRBJ2-4; TRBD1 might be the D (6 bases). V shed 6 bases and J shed 5 bases, with 14 bases lying between them. There are 14 residues in the CDR3. CDR1 and CDR2 (germline): SNHLY, FYNNEI. CDR3 residues: CASSQTGWENIQYF. CDR3 sequence (DNA): TGTGCCAGCAGCCAAACAGGGTGGGAAAACATTCAGTACTTC.

The chain joins TRBV25-1 to TRBJ1-1, with D perhaps TRBD1 (6 bases). The V gene's germline CDR1 is MGHDK and CDR2 SYGVNS. The CDR3 spans 12 residues. The V and J ends lost 7 bases and 4 bases respectively, with 10 bases between them. The CDR3 sequence: CASTQGGTEAFF. CDR3 DNA sequence: TGTGCCAGCACACAGGGTGGCACTGAAGCTTTCTTT. Using reference TRBV25-1 and TRBJ1-1 for the parts outside the CDR3, the full variable domain is EADIYQTPRYLVIGTGKKITLECSQTMGHDKMYWYQQDPGMELHLIHYSYGVNSTEKGDLSSESTVSRIRTEHFPLTLESARPSHTSQYLCASTQGGTEAFFGQGTRLTVV.

This clone occurred a few times. The gene calls are TRBV7-8 and TRBJ2-7, with TRBD1 matching over 7 bases. Germline CDR1 reads SGHVS; CDR2 reads FQNEAQ. The length of the CDR3 is 14 residues. Losses at the gene ends were 5 bases for V and 4 bases for J; bases not matched to a gene: 8. The CDR3 sequence is CASSTPGQTYEQYF. As DNA, the CDR3 is TGTGCCAGCAGCACACCGGGACAGACTTACGAGCAGTACTTC.

This clone was detected once. J is TRBJ2-3 and V is TRBV5-4, with D possibly matching TRBD2 (8 bases). The ends were cut back, 4 bases at V and 4 bases at J, with 13 bases in the middle. Germline values: CDR1 SGHNT, CDR2 YYREEE (reference sequence). CDR3 length: 14 amino acids. CDR3 protein: CASSREGAADTQYF. The CDR3, as DNA: TGTGCCAGCAGCCGGGAGGGGGCGGCAGATACGCAGTATTTT.

This rearrangement joins TRBV30 to TRBJ1-6; the D is unclear. Germline V gene data show CDR1 as GTSNPN and CDR2 as SVGIG (reference sequence). Trimming left V 4 bases short and J 0 bases short, with 7 bases between. The CDR3 covers 14 residues. CDR3 protein: CAWKEDSYNSPLHF. In DNA form, the CDR3 reads TGTGCCTGGAAGGAGGACTCCTATAATTCACCCCTCCACTTT.

This clone was seen once. The genes are TRBV29-1 and TRBJ2-2; 8 bases are shared with TRBD1. The CDR3 contains 15 residues. CDR1 and CDR2 from the germline V gene are SQVTM and ANQGSEA. The trim removed 0 bases at V and 0 bases at J, leaving 0 bases unmatched. The CDR3 is CSVEETGANTGELFF. CDR3 nucleotide sequence: TGCAGCGTTGAAGAGACAGGGGCGAACACCGGGGAGCTGTTTTTT.

This chain links TRBV14 with TRBJ2-6; tentative D call: TRBD2 (5 bases). The CDR3 is made up of 18 amino acids. The germline gives CDR1 SGHDN, CDR2 FVKESK. V gave up 2 bases and J gave up 0 bases, with 14 bases separating them. In nucleotides, the CDR3 is TGTGCCAGCAGCCAACAAGGACTGGTGTTCTCTGGGGCCAACGTCCTGACTTTC. Translation: CASSQQGLVFSGANVLTF.

DNA of the CDR3: TGTGCCAGCAGCCGACTAGACAGGGCGGATCACGAGCAGTACTTC. Amino acid sequence: CASSRLDRADHEQYF. The chain carries TRBV14 and TRBJ2-7, with D maybe TRBD1 (7 bases). The CDR3 has 15 amino acids. Germline V gene sequence: CDR1 SGHDN, CDR2 FVKESK. V lost 4 bases, J lost 5 bases, and 18 bases lay in between.

This chain uses TRBV10-1 with TRBJ2-7; unclear D gene. CDR1 is WNHNN and CDR2 is SYGVQD in the germline V gene (reference sequence). The CDR3 consists of 13 residues. Trimming removed 3 bases at V and 7 bases at J, with 13 bases between. CDR3 amino acids: CASSDGRLTEQYF. In DNA form, the CDR3 reads TGCGCCAGCAGTGATGGACGCCTAACGGAGCAGTACTTC.

This clone was observed a handful of times. The chain joins TRBV30 to TRBJ2-1; D gene ambiguous. V was shortened by 0 bases and J by 4 bases, with 7 bases between the two germline ends. Per the germline V gene, CDR1 is GTSNPN and CDR2 is SVGIG (reference sequence). The CDR3 extends over 13 amino acids. CDR3 nucleotides: TGTGCCTGGAGTGTGATGGGGTACAATGAGCAGTTCTTC. It specifies CAWSVMGYNEQFF. Drawing the rest from reference TRBV30 and TRBJ2-1, the complete variable domain is SQTIHQWPATLVQPVGSPLSLECTVEGTSNPNLYWYRQAAGRGLQLLFYSVGIGQISSEVPQNLSASRPQDRQFILSSKKLLLSDSGFYLCAWSVMGYNEQFFGPGTRLTVL.